In its sample, the clone carrying this T cell receptor (beta chain) was seen many times. These data come from a study of low-dose radiotherapy and immunotherapy resistance in tumors. About the study: Per fraction, Cohort 1 was given 0.5 Gy every 2 weeks, for a total of 6.5 Gy.

As for time point: after trial treatment. The treatment is: LDRT plus nivolumab, ipilimumab, low-dose cyclophosphamide and aspirin (RACIN trial). First-strand cDNA used TRAV- and TRBV-specific primers, covering alpha and beta chains. Amplification, which lasted around 21 PCR cycles, used a constant-region primer and V-primer adapter to amplify TCRs. mRNA, once isolated, was amplified by in vitro transcription. One entry per CDR3 protein results from TCRdb running MiXCR on the reads. The sample includes approximately 100,000 distinct CDR3 sequences, around 21% seen only once; the top ten take approximately 4%. The CDR3 sequence is 14 residues long. The J segment lost 5 bases and the V segment lost 7 bases, leaving 10 bases of the junction unmatched. Germline V gene lookup returns CDR1 DFQATT and CDR2 SNEGSKA (reference sequence).

This TCR derives from a male donor with prostate cancer. This specimen consisted of PBMCs, obtained after low-dose radiotherapy plus immunotherapy. This chain uses TRBV20-1 with TRBJ2-1; 8 bases agree with TRBD2. For the CDR3, the DNA is TGCAGTGTTTGGTGGCGGGGGGCGAACAATGAGCAGTTCTTC. It translates to CSVWWRGANNEQFF.